What follows describes a single TCR beta chain. As handled by the study authors: From reference gene primer amplification, estimates of nucleated cell counts were derived. The data were produced by immunoSEQ multiplex PCR, yet TCRdb's version contains in-frame clones alone and is incomplete. The DNA was the basis for D and trimming; V, J and clone size are from that table. The sample has just over 350,000 clones, over 75% seen once. The entry originates in a study of blood T cell repertoires in COVID-19. Study background: Italy, Spain and the United States were the sources of the convalescent and acute COVID-19 samples.

The CDR3 is made up of 13 amino acids. Per germline, CDR1 MDHEN and CDR2 SYDVKM. After removal of 6 bases from V and 4 bases from J, the junction contained 5 bases not matched to a gene. V usage is TRBV28 and J usage is TRBJ1-2; TRBD1 aligns across 7 bases. Input material: PBMCs or T cells enriched from blood (not recorded which). The TCR originated in a woman in her thirties who had recovered from COVID-19. The CDR3 spells CASRAGTAYGYTF. In nucleotides, the CDR3 is TGTGCCAGCAGGGCTGGGACAGCCTATGGCTACACCTTC.